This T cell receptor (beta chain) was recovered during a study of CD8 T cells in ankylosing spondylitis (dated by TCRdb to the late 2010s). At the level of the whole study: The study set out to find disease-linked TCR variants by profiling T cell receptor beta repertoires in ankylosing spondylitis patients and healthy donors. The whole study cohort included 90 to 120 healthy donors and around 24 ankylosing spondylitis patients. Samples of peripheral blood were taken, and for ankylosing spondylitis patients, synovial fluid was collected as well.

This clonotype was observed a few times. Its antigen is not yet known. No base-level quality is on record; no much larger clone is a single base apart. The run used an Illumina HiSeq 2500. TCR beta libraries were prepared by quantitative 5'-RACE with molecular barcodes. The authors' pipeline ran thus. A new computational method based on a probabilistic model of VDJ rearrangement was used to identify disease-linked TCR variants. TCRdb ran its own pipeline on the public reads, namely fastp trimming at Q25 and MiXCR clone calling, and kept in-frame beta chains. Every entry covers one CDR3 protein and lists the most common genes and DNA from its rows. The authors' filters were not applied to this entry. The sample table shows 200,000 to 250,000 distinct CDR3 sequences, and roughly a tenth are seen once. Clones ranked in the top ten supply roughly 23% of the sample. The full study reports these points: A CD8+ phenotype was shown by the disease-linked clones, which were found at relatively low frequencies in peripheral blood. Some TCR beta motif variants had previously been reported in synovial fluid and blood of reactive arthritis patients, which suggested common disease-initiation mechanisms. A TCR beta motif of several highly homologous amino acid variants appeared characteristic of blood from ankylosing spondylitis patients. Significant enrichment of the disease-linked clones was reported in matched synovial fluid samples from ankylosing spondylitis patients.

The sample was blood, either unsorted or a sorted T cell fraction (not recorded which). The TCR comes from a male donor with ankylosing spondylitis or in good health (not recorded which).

The sequence in DNA is TGTGCCAGCAGTGAGGGGGGACTAGCGGGGGAGCAGTACTTC. Its protein product is CASSEGGLAGEQYF. The sequence links TRBV7-9 to TRBJ2-7; TRBD2 lines up with 13 middle nucleotides. From the cysteine up to the phenylalanine, the CDR3 has a length of 14 residues. Left in the record is the CDR3 DNA by itself, 42 bases read in frame from the first base. Here V drops 6 bases and J drops 7 bases, and the junction holds 6 bases not matched to any gene. As encoded in the germline V gene (reference sequence), CDR1 is SEHNR while CDR2 is FQNEAQ.